Listed below are T cell receptor beta chains from one sample, sequenced in a study of prognosis after radiotherapy for stage I lung cancer. TCRdb fed the multiplex PCR reads into MiXCR, producing one record per CDR3 protein. This table holds over 15,000 distinct CDR3 sequences, 30% to 40% found once. Source: PBMCs, taken before or after stereotactic body radiation therapy (not recorded which). The receptors were gathered from a donor aged 50 or older with non-small cell lung cancer. Both conserved end residues are part of each CDR3. A D gene is named only where the DNA matches it firmly. Size is omitted from some rows. Given values are once, few, many or a class for expanded clones.

clone_size j_call d_call v_call cdr3_nt cdr3_aa
medium-sized TRBJ2-7 TRBD2 TRBV12-3/TRBV12-4 TGTGCCAGCAGTTCGGGACTAGATCACGAGCAGTACTTC CASSSGLDHEQYF
many TRBJ2-2 TRBD1 TRBV28 TGTGCCAGCAGTTTACCTGGGACAGGGGGCATCGGGGAGCTGTTTTTT CASSLPGTGGIGELFF
. TRBJ2-3 TRBD2 TRBV6-5 TGTGCCAGCAATTACGGGGAGGGCCAGGCAGATACGCAGTATTTT CASNYGEGQADTQYF
. TRBJ2-7 TRBD2 TRBV6-1 TGTGCCTGTTCCCATCGGGAGGCGTCCTACGAGCAGTACTTC CACSHREASYEQYF
many TRBJ2-2 . TRBV5-1 TGCGCCAGCAGCCCCGGGACAACGAACACCGGGGAGCTGTTTTTT CASSPGTTNTGELFF
many TRBJ2-3 . TRBV6-2/TRBV6-3 TGTGCCAGCAGTAGGGACAGCACAGATACGCAGTATTTT CASSRDSTDTQYF
many TRBJ1-1 . TRBV5-1 TGCGCCAGCAGCAGCGACGGTCTGAACACTGAAGCTTTCTTT CASSSDGLNTEAFF
many TRBJ2-1 . TRBV9 TGTGCCAGCAGCGCCCGCGGAGACGTGTACAATGAGCAGTTCTTC CASSARGDVYNEQFF
. TRBJ1-1 TRBD1 TRBV18 TGTGCCAGCTCACCACGGGACAGGATGAACACTGAAGCTTTCTTT CASSPRDRMNTEAFF
. TRBJ2-2 TRBD1 TRBV7-8 TGTGCCAGCAACATAAACCCAGGGGGCGTCACCGGGGAGCTGTTTTTT CASNINPGGVTGELFF
many TRBJ2-5 TRBD1 TRBV27 TGTGCCAGCAGTTTAGCGACAGGGGGGACCCAGTACTTC CASSLATGGTQYF
many TRBJ2-7 . TRBV13 TGTGCCAGCTCAGGCCCTCCAAGGGAGCAGTACTTC CASSGPPREQYF
few TRBJ2-5 TRBD1 TRBV5-6 TGTGCCAGCAGCTTGAGACAGGGAAGTGAGACCCAGTACTTC CASSLRQGSETQYF
many TRBJ1-2 . TRBV24-1 TGTGCCACCAGTGACTCCAAGGTGGGGTATGGCTACACCTTC CATSDSKVGYGYTF
. TRBJ1-1 . TRBV20-1 TGCAGTGCTAGAGAGGACAGAAACCTCCAAGAAGCTTTCTTT CSAREDRNLQEAFF
. TRBJ1-5 TRBD1 TRBV20-1 TGCAGTGCTAGTGCAATTGGACAGGGCCGCGTTTGGGACAATCAGCCCCAGCATTTT CSASAIGQGRVWDNQPQHF
. TRBJ2-1 . TRBV20-1 TGCAGTGCCGTAAGAAGGGGGAGCTACAATGAGCAGTTCTTC CSAVRRGSYNEQFF
many TRBJ2-1 . TRBV20-1 TGCAGTGCTTCCCCCGGGTCTTTTACCTACAATGAGCAGTTCTTC CSASPGSFTYNEQFF
medium-sized TRBJ2-3 . TRBV27 TGTGCCAGCAAACCCAGGAGCACAGATACGCAGTATTTT CASKPRSTDTQYF
medium-sized TRBJ2-1 . TRBV11-3 TGTGCCAGCAGCTCACCAGGGACTGCACGCCGGGAGCAGTTCTTC CASSSPGTARREQFF
many TRBJ2-1 . TRBV5-4 TGTGCCAGCAGCTTGGGTTCGGTCTCCTACAATGAGCAGTTCTTC CASSLGSVSYNEQFF
many TRBJ1-1 . TRBV28 TGTGCCAGCAGTTTAATGCGACAGATACTTCGTGAAGCTTTCTTT CASSLMRQILREAFF
. TRBJ1-1 TRBD1 TRBV6-2/TRBV6-3 TGTGCCAGCAGGACGGGACAGGCGGTTTTGGTGAACACTGAGGCTTTCTTT CASRTGQAVLVNTEAFF
many TRBJ2-2 . TRBV7-9 TGTGCCAGCAGCTCGCGTGCCGGGGAGCTGTTTTTT CASSSRAGELFF
. TRBJ2-2 TRBD1 TRBV14 TGTGCCAGCAGTGGCCTCCCGACAGGGTTCCACGCCGGGGAGCTGTTTTTT CASSGLPTGFHAGELFF
medium-sized TRBJ2-1 TRBD2 TRBV6-2/TRBV6-3 TGTGCCAGCAGTCCTACTAATATTGAGCGGGAGGGTACCACCTACAATGAGCAGTTCTTC CASSPTNIEREGTTYNEQFF
many TRBJ2-5 . TRBV11-2 TGTGCCAGCAGCTTAGGAAGGGCGGGTGAGACCCAGTACTTC CASSLGRAGETQYF
. TRBJ2-1 TRBD2 TRBV4-1 TGCGCCAGCAGCCCCGACGCAAGGACTAGCGGGATTGTCGGGAATGAGCAGTTCTTC CASSPDARTSGIVGNEQFF
many TRBJ1-2 . TRBV29-1 TGCAGCGTTGGCGAAGGTTTCTCTGGCTACACCTTC CSVGEGFSGYTF
medium-sized TRBJ2-1 TRBD2 TRBV6-4 TGTGCCAGCAGCCCGACTTCGGGGGGGAATGAGCAGTTCTTC CASSPTSGGNEQFF
many TRBJ2-5 TRBD1 TRBV13 TGTGCCAGCAGCGGGGACAGGGTGGAGACCCAGTACTTC CASSGDRVETQYF
. TRBJ1-2 . TRBV6-1 TGTGCCAGCAACCGAATTGTACAGTCCTATGGCTACACCTTC CASNRIVQSYGYTF
many TRBJ2-2 TRBD1 TRBV12-3/TRBV12-4 TGTGCCAGCAGCGTAACTCCAGGACAGGGGACGAACACCGGGGAGCTGTTTTTT CASSVTPGQGTNTGELFF
medium-sized TRBJ2-1 TRBD1 TRBV20-1 TGCAGTGCTAGGGGACAGGGGCTGGGTTCCTACAATGAGCAGTTCTTC CSARGQGLGSYNEQFF
medium-sized TRBJ2-7 . TRBV30 TGTGCCTGGAGTTTGGGGGGGCGTGAGCAGTACTTC CAWSLGGREQYF
many TRBJ1-1 . TRBV20-1 TGCAGTGCTTTCCGGCTCGGGAACACTGAAGCTTTCTTT CSAFRLGNTEAFF
many TRBJ1-1 . TRBV20-1 TGCAGTGCCTGCGCCGTACGGTGGCCATTGAACACTGAAGCTTTCTTT CSACAVRWPLNTEAFF
once TRBJ2-7 . TRBV5-6 TGTGCCAGCAGCTTTCCGCAGGGGCAGTCCTACGAGCATTACTTC CASSFPQGQSYEHYF
many TRBJ2-7 . TRBV13 TGTGCCAGCAGCCCCTCCCTCGGGGGCGGCAGGGAGTCCTACGAGCAGTACTTC CASSPSLGGGRESYEQYF
many TRBJ1-2 . TRBV6-1 TGTGCCAGCAGTGACCGAACAGGTGATGGCTACACCTTC CASSDRTGDGYTF
. TRBJ2-3 . TRBV27 TGTTCCAGCAGTGTCGCGTATATCACAGATACGCAGTATTTT CSSSVAYITDTQYF